The sample holds a few counts of the clone carrying this TCR beta chain. Its antigen is not known. These data belong to a study of shared clonotypes between healthy human individuals. Notes on the study in general: The authors expected sequencing depth to affect clonotype sharing among donors.

Donors, healthy HIV-negative adults, lacked recent acute infections or vaccinations. Donors comprised only Caucasian adults living in Nashville, Tennessee. With unsorted samples, genomic DNA was obtained from approximately 96 million PBMCs. This table comes from immunoSEQ multiplex PCR, and its TCRdb copy is limited to in-frame clones, with some not included. Of about 490,000 clones in the sample, 70% to 85% were seen once. CDR1 is SEHNR, CDR2 FQNEAQ, per germline (reference sequence). The ends lost 5 bases at V and 2 bases at J; junction bases unmatched: 9. This CDR3 has 15 amino acids. The receptor comes from a woman aged 40 to 50 in good health. Some clones in this sample may be carry-over from other donors' samples. The sample consisted of PBMCs. This chain links TRBV7-9 with TRBJ2-7; 7 nucleotides agree with TRBD1. This chain's CDR3 is CASSPRTGPTYEQYF. The CDR3 region has the DNA TGTGCCAGCAGCCCCCGGACAGGACCCACCTACGAGCAGTACTTC.